This passage covers 21 T cell receptor beta chains from one sample sequenced in a study of T cell repertoires in cytomegalovirus infection. Each CDR3 protein gets one entry after TCRdb re-called the reads with MiXCR. The profile shows approximately 550,000 distinct CDR3 sequences, more than 15% of them singletons. The sequenced material came from CD8+ T cells from PBMCs. The source is a human donor in good health (CMV status not recorded). Some clones in this sample may be carry-over from other donors' samples.

This clonotype appeared a few times. The V call is TRBV20-1, the J call TRBJ1-4; no clear D. The CDR3 covers 17 residues. The V end lost 1 base, the J end lost 2 bases, and 17 bases lay between the germline ends. Germline V gene data show CDR1 as DFQATT and CDR2 as SNEGSKA (reference sequence). The CDR3 sequence is CSARAEGWSGTNEKLFF. The CDR3 coding sequence is TGCAGTGCTAGAGCCGAGGGTTGGTCGGGGACTAATGAAAAACTGTTTTTT.

J is TRBJ1-3 and V is TRBV12-3 or TRBV12-4; no firm D call. CDR3 size: 13 residues. Trimming cost V 2 bases and J 3 bases, with 5 bases left between them. This CDR3 is CASSLKGGNTIYF. The CDR3, as DNA: TGTGCCAGCAGTTTAAAAGGTGGAAACACCATATATTTT.

This clonotype turned up a few times. The chain employs TRBV9 and TRBJ2-1, with TRBD2 matching 7 bases. Looked up from germline, CDR1 is SGDLS and CDR2 is YYNGEE. This CDR3 has 13 amino acids. V gave up 4 bases and J gave up 6 bases; unmatched junction bases: 4. CDR3: CASSSSGANEQFF. CDR3 DNA sequence: TGTGCCAGCAGCTCGAGCGGGGCCAATGAGCAGTTCTTC.

This clonotype occurred many times. The CDR3: CASTDLGFDQPQHF. DNA of the CDR3: TGTGCCAGTACCGACCTGGGGTTTGATCAGCCCCAGCATTTT. This sequence joins TRBV28 and TRBJ1-5; D gene unclear. CDR3 length: 14 residues. Germline V lookup: CDR1 MDHEN, CDR2 SYDVKM. V was pared by 9 bases and J by 5 bases, with 17 bases between.

This clonotype was seen a handful of times. The chain carries TRBV14 and TRBJ2-7; perhaps D is TRBD1 or TRBD2 (5 bases each). V was clipped by 4 bases and J by 3 bases, with 13 bases between them. This CDR3 region has 14 residues. Looked up from germline, CDR1 is SGHDN and CDR2 is FVKESK. CDR3 in DNA: TGTGCCAGCAGCCCCGGTTGGGGGAACTACGAGCAGTACTTC. Protein: CASSPGWGNYEQYF. Full variable domain (remainder filled in from reference TRBV14 and TRBJ2-7): EAGVTQFPSHSVIEKGQTVTLRCDPISGHDNLYWYRRVMGKEIKFLLHFVKESKQDESGMPNNRFLAERTGGTYSTLKVQPAELEDSGVYFCASSPGWGNYEQYFGPGTRLTVT.

This clonotype has a count of ten or more. The V gene is TRBV7-9, the J gene TRBJ2-3; possible D gene TRBD2, 7 bases. The germline CDR1 and CDR2 sequences are SEHNR and FQNEAQ (reference sequence). The length of the CDR3 is 16 residues. Trimming removed 1 base from V and 5 bases from J, with 16 bases in between. CDR3 region: CASSLVGGLRRDTQYF. DNA for the CDR3: TGTGCCAGCAGCTTAGTCGGGGGGCTTCGGCGAGATACGCAGTATTTT. The whole variable domain, filled in from reference TRBV7-9 and TRBJ2-3, reads DTGVSQNPRHKITKRGQNVTFRCDPISEHNRLYWYRQTLGQGPEFLTYFQNEAQLEKSRLLSDRFSAERPKGSFSTLEIQRTEQGDSAMYLCASSLVGGLRRDTQYFGPGTRLTVL.

This clonotype was recorded at least ten times. This CDR3 reads CASSSKTGSSSYNEQFF. CDR3 sequence (DNA): TGTGCCAGCAGTTCAAAAACAGGGTCCAGCTCCTACAATGAGCAGTTCTTC. The chain recombines TRBV7-9 with TRBJ2-1; D possibly corresponds to TRBD1 (6 bases). The CDR3 has 17 amino acids. V shed 6 bases and J shed 0 bases, with 18 bases lying between them. Germline V gene data show CDR1 as SEHNR and CDR2 as FQNEAQ (reference sequence). The full variable domain, its missing parts supplied by reference TRBV7-9 and TRBJ2-1, is DTGVSQNPRHKITKRGQNVTFRCDPISEHNRLYWYRQTLGQGPEFLTYFQNEAQLEKSRLLSDRFSAERPKGSFSTLEIQRTEQGDSAMYLCASSSKTGSSSYNEQFFGPGTRLTVL.

This clonotype showed up just a few times. The genes are TRBV30 and TRBJ2-2; no clear D gene. The CDR3 length is 14 residues. The germline CDR1 and CDR2 sequences are GTSNPN and SVGIG (reference sequence). V was cut by 8 bases and J by 3 bases, with 16 bases left in between. This CDR3 is CAGTPGPYTGELFF. The CDR3 nucleotides read TGTGCCGGCACTCCCGGACCTTACACCGGGGAGCTGTTTTTT.

This clonotype was seen many times. This rearrangement joins TRBV7-9 to TRBJ2-7; D is possibly TRBD2 (5 bases). Per germline, CDR1 SEHNR and CDR2 FQNEAQ (reference sequence). V gave up 5 bases and J gave up 6 bases, with 20 bases separating them. This CDR3 is built from 15 residues. Written as DNA, the CDR3 is TGTGCCAGCAGCCCGACGGCGGGCGGACCTTTCGAGCAGTACTTC. It translates to CASSPTAGGPFEQYF. The entire variable domain, with the rest obtained from reference TRBV7-9 and TRBJ2-7, is as follows: DTGVSQNPRHKITKRGQNVTFRCDPISEHNRLYWYRQTLGQGPEFLTYFQNEAQLEKSRLLSDRFSAERPKGSFSTLEIQRTEQGDSAMYLCASSPTAGGPFEQYFGPGTRLTVT.

This clonotype was counted ten times or more. The chain employs TRBV7-9 and TRBJ1-2; D remains ambiguous. This CDR3 comprises 15 residues. Deletions cut 4 bases from V and 5 bases from J, with 17 bases between. Germline loops: CDR1 SEHNR, CDR2 FQNEAQ (reference sequence). The DNA of the CDR3 is TGTGCCAGCAGCTACCCGAACCCGGACTCATATGGCTACACCTTC. Protein product: CASSYPNPDSYGYTF.

On this clonotype itself: One base away lies a much larger clone, so this may be a sequencing read error. The chain uses TRBV9 and TRBJ1-1; D call uncertain. Germline-derived CDR1 and CDR2 are SGDLS and YYNGEE. The V end was cut by 7 bases, the J end by 1 base, with 8 bases between. This CDR3 has 12 amino acids. The chain's CDR3 is CASGAANTEAFF. Written as DNA, the CDR3 is TGTGCCAGCGGAGCAGCGAACACTGAAGCTTTCTTT. Full variable domain (missing parts from reference TRBV9 and TRBJ1-1): DSGVTQTPKHLITATGQRVTLRCSPRSGDLSVYWYQQSLDQGLQFLIQYYNGEERAKGNILERFSAQQFPDLHSELNLSSLELGDSALYFCASGAANTEAFFGQGTRLTVV.

This clonotype was seen repeatedly, ten times or more. The V call is TRBV7-8, the J call TRBJ2-1; TRBD1 matches 10 bases. This CDR3 has 15 residues. The ends lost 1 base at V and 13 bases at J; junction bases unmatched: 10. Germline CDR1 and CDR2: SGHVS and FQNEAQ. This chain's CDR3 is CASSLGQGATMNQFF. The CDR3 DNA sequence: TGTGCCAGCAGCTTAGGACAGGGGGCAACAATGAATCAGTTCTTC.

The chain employs TRBV7-9 and TRBJ1-4; D is ambiguous. Per the germline V gene, CDR1 is SEHNR and CDR2 is FQNEAQ (reference sequence). V lost 1 base and J lost 12, with 9 bases in between. The CDR3 is made up of 12 amino acids. The CDR3 sequence is CASSLGTEELFF. The CDR3 region has the DNA TGTGCCAGCAGCTTAGGCACAGAGGAACTGTTTTTT.

The chain uses TRBV15 and TRBJ2-7; the match to TRBD1 covers 11 bases. Per germline, CDR1 LNHNV and CDR2 YYDKDF (reference sequence). The CDR3 loop spans 12 amino acids. Trimming took 8 bases from V and 6 from J; bases not matched to a gene: 3. The CDR3 loop is CATGTGGLEQYF. The CDR3 bases are TGTGCCACCGGGACAGGGGGACTCGAGCAGTACTTC.

This clonotype was observed once. With a much larger clone just one base away, this may be a read error. V and J are TRBV6-1 and TRBJ2-7, with TRBD1 matching over 8 bases. Germline V gives CDR1 MNHNS, CDR2 SASEGT. The CDR3 totals 14 residues. Losses at the gene ends were 3 bases for V and 2 bases for J; bases not matched to a gene: 3. CDR3 bases: TGTGCCAGCAGTGAGACAGGGGTCCCCTACGAGCAGTACTTC. Translated: CASSETGVPYEQYF.

This clonotype was observed at least ten times. This rearrangement joins TRBV6-5 to TRBJ2-1; TRBD1 matches 7 bases. Germline values: CDR1 MNHEY, CDR2 SVGAGI. This CDR3 region has 15 residues. V was clipped by 2 bases and J by 4 bases; unmatched bases: 5. In DNA, the CDR3 is TGTGCCAGCAGTTACCCGGGACAGCTATACAATGAGCAGTTCTTC. Its protein product is CASSYPGQLYNEQFF.

This clonotype occurred many times. This chain joins TRBV12-3 or TRBV12-4 and TRBJ1-5; TRBD1 is a possible D gene (5 bases). CDR3 length equals 15 residues. Trimming cost V 6 bases and J 7 bases, with 19 bases left between them. The chain's CDR3 is CASSSGTAGRQPQHF. For the CDR3, the DNA is TGTGCCAGCAGCTCCGGGACCGCCGGCCGGCAGCCCCAGCATTTT.

The chain recombines TRBV27 with TRBJ1-5; D unclear. Germline CDR1 reads MNHEY; CDR2 reads SMNVEV (reference sequence). V gave up 1 base and J gave up 0 bases, with 10 bases separating them. The CDR3 is made up of 16 amino acids. CDR3 amino acids: CASSLYGQLSNQPQHF. The CDR3 DNA sequence: TGTGCCAGCAGTTTATATGGGCAACTTAGCAATCAGCCCCAGCATTTT.

The genes are TRBV5-5 and TRBJ1-1; D is unclear. V was pared by 0 bases and J by 6 bases, with 12 bases between. Germline CDR1 is SGHKS and CDR2 is YYEKEE (reference sequence). The CDR3 has 14 amino acids. The CDR3 protein is CASSLVEGRAEAFF. The CDR3 DNA follows: TGTGCCAGCAGCTTGGTTGAGGGCCGGGCTGAAGCTTTCTTT.

Only a few counts were recorded for this clonotype. The chain recombines TRBV3-1 with TRBJ1-1; D remains unclear. V shed 0 bases and J shed 0 bases, with 11 bases lying between them. CDR3 length: 16 residues. Per the germline V gene, CDR1 is LGHDT and CDR2 is YNNKEL (reference sequence). The CDR3 bases are TGTGCCAGCAGCCAAGAAGTTCCAGACCTGAACACTGAAGCTTTCTTT. Translating it yields CASSQEVPDLNTEAFF.

This clonotype showed up many times. The chain is built from TRBV27 and TRBJ2-7; D may be TRBD1 (5 bases). Trimming removed 3 bases at V and 0 bases at J, with 9 bases between. The V gene's germline CDR1 is MNHEY and CDR2 SMNVEV (reference sequence). The CDR3 is 14 amino acids. CDR3 in DNA: TGTGCCAGCAGTTTGGGCAGGGCCTCCTACGAGCAGTACTTC. Translating it yields CASSLGRASYEQYF.